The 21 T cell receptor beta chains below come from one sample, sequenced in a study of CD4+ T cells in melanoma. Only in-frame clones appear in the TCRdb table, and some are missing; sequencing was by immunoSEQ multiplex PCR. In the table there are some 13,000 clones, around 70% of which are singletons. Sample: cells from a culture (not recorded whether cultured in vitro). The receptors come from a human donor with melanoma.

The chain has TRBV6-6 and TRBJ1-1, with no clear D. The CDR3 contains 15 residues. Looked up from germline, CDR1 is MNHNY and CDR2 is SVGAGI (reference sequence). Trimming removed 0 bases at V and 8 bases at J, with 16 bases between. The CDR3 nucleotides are TGTGCCAGCAGTTACTCGATTGGGCAGATCCTGGAAGCTTTCTTT. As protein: CASSYSIGQILEAFF.

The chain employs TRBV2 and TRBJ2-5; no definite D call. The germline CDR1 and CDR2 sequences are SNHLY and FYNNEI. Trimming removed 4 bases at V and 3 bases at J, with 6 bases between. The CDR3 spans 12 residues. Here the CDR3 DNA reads TGTGCCAGCAGTGCTACGGAAGAGACCCAGTACTTC. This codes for CASSATEETQYF. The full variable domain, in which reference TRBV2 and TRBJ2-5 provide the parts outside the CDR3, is EPEVTQTPSHQVTQMGQEVILRCVPISNHLYFYWYRQILGQKVEFLVSFYNNEISEKSEIFDDQFSVERPDGSNFTLKIRSTKLEDSAMYFCASSATEETQYFGPGTRLLVL.

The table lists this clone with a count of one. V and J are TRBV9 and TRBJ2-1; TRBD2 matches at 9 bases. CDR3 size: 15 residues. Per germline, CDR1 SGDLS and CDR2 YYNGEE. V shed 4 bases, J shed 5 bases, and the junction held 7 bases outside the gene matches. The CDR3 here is CASSPRIAGDNEQFF. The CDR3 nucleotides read TGTGCCAGCAGCCCCCGGATAGCGGGGGACAATGAGCAGTTCTTC. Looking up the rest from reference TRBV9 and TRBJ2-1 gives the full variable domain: DSGVTQTPKHLITATGQRVTLRCSPRSGDLSVYWYQQSLDQGLQFLIQYYNGEERAKGNILERFSAQQFPDLHSELNLSSLELGDSALYFCASSPRIAGDNEQFFGPGTRLTVL.

The CDR3 spells CASSPSVGVSITSDTQYF. CDR3 coding DNA: TGTGCCAGCAGCCCCTCAGTTGGTGTCTCTATAACGTCAGATACGCAGTATTTT. The chain has TRBV2 and TRBJ2-3; D is ambiguous. The germline CDR1 and CDR2 sequences are SNHLY and FYNNEI. This CDR3 contains 18 residues. The germline V and J ends were trimmed by 6 bases and 4 bases, with 26 bases remaining between them. The whole variable domain, filled in from reference TRBV2 and TRBJ2-3, reads EPEVTQTPSHQVTQMGQEVILRCVPISNHLYFYWYRQILGQKVEFLVSFYNNEISEKSEIFDDQFSVERPDGSNFTLKIRSTKLEDSAMYFCASSPSVGVSITSDTQYFGPGTRLTVL.

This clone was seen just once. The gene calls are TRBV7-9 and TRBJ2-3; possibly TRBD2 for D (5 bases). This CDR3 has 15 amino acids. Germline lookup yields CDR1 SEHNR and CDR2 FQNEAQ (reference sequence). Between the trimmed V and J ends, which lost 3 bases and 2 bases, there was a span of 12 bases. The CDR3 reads CASSFTRTPTDTQYF. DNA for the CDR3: TGTGCCAGCAGCTTCACCCGGACTCCCACAGATACGCAGTATTTT.

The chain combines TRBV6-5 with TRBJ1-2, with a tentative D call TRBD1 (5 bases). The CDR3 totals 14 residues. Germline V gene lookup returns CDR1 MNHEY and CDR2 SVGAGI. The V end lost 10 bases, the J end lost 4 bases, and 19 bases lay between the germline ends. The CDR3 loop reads CAISRNQGIYGYTF. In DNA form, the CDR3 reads TGTGCCATCAGCCGAAACCAGGGCATCTATGGCTACACCTTC.

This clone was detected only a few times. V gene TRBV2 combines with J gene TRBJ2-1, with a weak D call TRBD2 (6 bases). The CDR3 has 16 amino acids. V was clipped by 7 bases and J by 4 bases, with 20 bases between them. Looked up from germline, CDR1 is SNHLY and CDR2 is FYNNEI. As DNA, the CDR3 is TGTGCCAGCAATGGAGGGGACGGAATTTCTTACAATGAGCAGTTCTTC. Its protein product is CASNGGDGISYNEQFF.

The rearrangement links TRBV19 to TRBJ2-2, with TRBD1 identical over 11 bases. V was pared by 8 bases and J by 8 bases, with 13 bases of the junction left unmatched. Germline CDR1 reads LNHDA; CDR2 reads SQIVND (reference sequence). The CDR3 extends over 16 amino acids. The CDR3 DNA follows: TGTGCCAGTTCCCTTGCTCCGGGACAGGGGGTTGGGGAGCTGTTTTTT. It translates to CASSLAPGQGVGELFF.

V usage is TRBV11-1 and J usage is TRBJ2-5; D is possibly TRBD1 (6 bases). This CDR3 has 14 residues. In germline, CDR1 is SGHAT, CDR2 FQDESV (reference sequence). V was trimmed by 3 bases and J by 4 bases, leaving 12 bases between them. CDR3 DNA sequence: TGTGCCAGCAGCTTCGGCAGGGGTGGAGAGACCCAGTACTTC. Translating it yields CASSFGRGGETQYF. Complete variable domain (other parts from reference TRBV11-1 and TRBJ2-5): EAEVAQSPRYKITEKSQAVAFWCDPISGHATLYWYRQILGQGPELLVQFQDESVVDDSQLPKDRFSAERLKGVDSTLKIQPAELGDSAMYLCASSFGRGGETQYFGPGTRLLVL.

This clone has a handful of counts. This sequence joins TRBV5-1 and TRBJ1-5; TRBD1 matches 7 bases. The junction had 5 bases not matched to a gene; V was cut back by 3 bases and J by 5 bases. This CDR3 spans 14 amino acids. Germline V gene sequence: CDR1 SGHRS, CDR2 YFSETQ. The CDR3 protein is CASSSGTEDQPQHF. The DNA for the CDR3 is TGCGCCAGCAGCTCCGGGACAGAAGATCAGCCCCAGCATTTT. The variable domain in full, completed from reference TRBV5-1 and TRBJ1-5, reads KAGVTQTPRYLIKTRGQQVTLSCSPISGHRSVSWYQQTPGQGLQFLFEYFSETQRNKGNFPGRFSGRQFSNSRSEMNVSTLELGDSALYLCASSSGTEDQPQHFGDGTRLSIL.

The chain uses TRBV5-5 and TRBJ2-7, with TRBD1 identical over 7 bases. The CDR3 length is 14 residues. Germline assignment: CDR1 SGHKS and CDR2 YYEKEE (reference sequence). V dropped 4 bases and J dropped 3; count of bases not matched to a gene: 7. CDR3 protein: CASSQPGQFYEQYF. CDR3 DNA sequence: TGTGCCAGCAGCCAACCGGGACAGTTCTACGAGCAGTACTTC.

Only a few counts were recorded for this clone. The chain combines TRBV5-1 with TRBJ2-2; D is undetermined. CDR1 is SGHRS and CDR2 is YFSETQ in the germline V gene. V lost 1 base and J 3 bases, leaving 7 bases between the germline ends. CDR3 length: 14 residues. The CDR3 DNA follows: TGCGCCAGCAGCTTGAACAGCGACACCGGGGAGCTGTTTTTT. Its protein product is CASSLNSDTGELFF. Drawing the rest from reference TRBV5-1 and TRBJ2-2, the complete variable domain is KAGVTQTPRYLIKTRGQQVTLSCSPISGHRSVSWYQQTPGQGLQFLFEYFSETQRNKGNFPGRFSGRQFSNSRSEMNVSTLELGDSALYLCASSLNSDTGELFFGEGSRLTVL.

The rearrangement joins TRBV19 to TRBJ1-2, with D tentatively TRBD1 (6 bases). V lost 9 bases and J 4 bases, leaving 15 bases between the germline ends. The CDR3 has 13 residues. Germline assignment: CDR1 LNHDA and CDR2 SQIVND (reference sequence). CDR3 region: CASRDIEIYGYTF. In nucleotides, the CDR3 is TGTGCCAGCCGGGACATAGAAATCTATGGCTACACCTTC.

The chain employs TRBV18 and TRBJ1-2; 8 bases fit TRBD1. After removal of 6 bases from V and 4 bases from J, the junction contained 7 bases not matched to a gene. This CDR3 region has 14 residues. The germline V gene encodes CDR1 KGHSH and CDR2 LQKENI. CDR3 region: CASSQGALSYGYTF. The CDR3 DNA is TGTGCCAGCTCGCAGGGGGCCCTGAGCTATGGCTACACCTTC.

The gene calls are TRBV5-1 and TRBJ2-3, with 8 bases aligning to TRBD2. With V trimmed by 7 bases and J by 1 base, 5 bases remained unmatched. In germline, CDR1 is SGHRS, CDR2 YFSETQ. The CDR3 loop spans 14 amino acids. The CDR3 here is CASWSGGRTDTQYF. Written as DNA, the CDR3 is TGCGCCAGCTGGAGCGGGGGCCGCACAGATACGCAGTATTTT.

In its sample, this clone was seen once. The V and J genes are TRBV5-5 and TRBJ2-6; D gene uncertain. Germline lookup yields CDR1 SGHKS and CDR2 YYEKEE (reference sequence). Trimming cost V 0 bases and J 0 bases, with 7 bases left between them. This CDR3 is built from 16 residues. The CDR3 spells CASSLAIGSGANVLTF. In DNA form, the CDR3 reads TGTGCCAGCAGCTTGGCTATTGGCTCTGGGGCCAACGTCCTGACTTTC.

CDR3 sequence reads: CASSYQGEQETQYF. The CDR3, as DNA: TGTGCCAGCAGTTACCAGGGGGAACAAGAGACCCAGTACTTC. The chain carries TRBV2 and TRBJ2-5; 7 bases match TRBD1. The CDR3 is 14 residues long. With V trimmed by 5 bases and J by 2 bases, 5 bases remained unmatched. The germline V gene encodes CDR1 SNHLY and CDR2 FYNNEI.

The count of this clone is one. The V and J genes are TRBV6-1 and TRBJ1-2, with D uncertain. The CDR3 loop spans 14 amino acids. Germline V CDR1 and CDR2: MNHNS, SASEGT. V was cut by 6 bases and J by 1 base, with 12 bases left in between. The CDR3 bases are TGTGCCAGCAGGGCGCCTGGGGATAACTATGGCTACACCTTC. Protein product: CASRAPGDNYGYTF.

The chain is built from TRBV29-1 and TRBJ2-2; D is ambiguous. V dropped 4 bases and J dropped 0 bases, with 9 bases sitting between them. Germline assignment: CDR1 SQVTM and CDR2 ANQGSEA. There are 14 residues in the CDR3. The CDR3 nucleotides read TGCAGCGTTGGTGTGGACGCGAACACCGGGGAGCTGTTTTTT. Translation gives CSVGVDANTGELFF.

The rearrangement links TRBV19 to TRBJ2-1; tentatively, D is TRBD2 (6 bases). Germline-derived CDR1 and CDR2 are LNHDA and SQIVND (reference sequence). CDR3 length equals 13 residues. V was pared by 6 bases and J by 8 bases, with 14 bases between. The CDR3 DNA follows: TGTGCCAGTAGGACTAGTCTCTTCCATGAGCAGTTCTTC. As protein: CASRTSLFHEQFF.

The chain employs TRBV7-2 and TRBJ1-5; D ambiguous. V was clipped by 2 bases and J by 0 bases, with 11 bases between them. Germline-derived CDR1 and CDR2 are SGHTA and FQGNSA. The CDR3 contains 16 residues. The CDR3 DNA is TGTGCCAGCAGCTTACATCATTTATATAGCAATCAGCCCCAGCATTTT. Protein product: CASSLHHLYSNQPQHF.